Detailed here is one T cell receptor beta chain. This entry is derived from a study of PD-L1 blockade in urothelial cancer. Study-level information: Patients went on atezolizumab in the mid-2010s, receiving 1,200 mg intravenously every 3 weeks. Patients with male sex and bladder-origin urothelial cancer accounted for about 85% of the roughly 29 enrolled. Blood was evaluated 3 weeks (second dose) and 6 weeks after therapy began. The median number of T cells present in blood samples was approximately 140,000.

Measured with immunoSEQ multiplex PCR; TCRdb has only the in-frame clones, and not every one. The sample has about 100,000 clones; about nine tenths are singletons. The CDR3 runs 15 residues. The V segment lost 4 bases and the J segment 1 base; nucleotides outside the gene matches: 5. The germline V gene encodes CDR1 SGHRS and CDR2 YFSETQ. This chain uses TRBV5-1 with TRBJ2-3; TRBD2 matches 8 bases. This specimen consisted of PBMCs, obtained around atezolizumab (anti-PD-L1) treatment. This receptor was identified in a woman over 75 with urothelial cancer. The CDR3, as DNA: TGCGCCAGCAGCCTTTCAGCGGGAGGCACAGATACGCAGTATTTT. Its protein is CASSLSAGGTDTQYF.